The T cell receptor (beta chain) under discussion was sequenced for a study of T cell changes during pregnancy in multiple sclerosis. The table lists this clone with a count of one. V was trimmed by 0 bases and J by 7 bases, leaving 13 bases between them. Per germline, CDR1 SGDLS and CDR2 YYNGEE. This CDR3 is built from 15 residues. Only in-frame clones appear in the TCRdb table, and some are missing; sequencing was by immunoSEQ multiplex PCR. Among about 24,000 clones listed, 86% were seen once. The sequences come from CD8+ T cells from peripheral blood mononuclear cells, collected in the first trimester of pregnancy. This chain connects TRBV9 to TRBJ1-4, with a weak D call TRBD1 (6 bases). The clonotype comes from a female donor in good health, enrolled as a control in a pregnancy study. CDR3 in DNA: TGTGCCAGCAGCGTAGAAGGGGGTATCGGTGAAAAACTGTTTTTT. It is translated as CASSVEGGIGEKLFF. The full variable domain, rest sourced from reference TRBV9 and TRBJ1-4, is DSGVTQTPKHLITATGQRVTLRCSPRSGDLSVYWYQQSLDQGLQFLIQYYNGEERAKGNILERFSAQQFPDLHSELNLSSLELGDSALYFCASSVEGGIGEKLFFGSGTQLSVL.